This T cell receptor (beta chain) originates from a study of blood T cell repertoires in COVID-19 (TCRdb year 2020). Broadly, across the study: Samples covering the acute and convalescent phases of COVID-19 were provided by collaborators in the United States, Italy and Spain. The prospective study material was composed of cDNA or gDNA derived from T cells, B-cell-depleted T cells, or PBMCs. Deeply sampled blood TCRbeta repertoires from subjects exposed to, actively infected with, or recovered from COVID-19 were included in the dataset. The repertoires were made available in a free public database intended to serve as a resource for research on the immune response to SARS-CoV-2. Samples came from the ongoing ImmuneRACE study (first 160 participants) plus 1,254 subjects from 6 global collaborators. The sample metadata nearly always contained a de-identified subject ID, COVID-19 status, age in years and sex. HLA class I and class II types, where available, came from metadata supplied by the sample provider rather than from assay-based typing. Study-wide conclusions, independent of this receptor: The amount of clinical and demographic metadata varied by source and participant and was provided uncurated.

Remarks on this clone: Its cognate antigen has yet to be identified. No quality values exist for individual bases; no much larger clone is one base distant.

TCRbeta CDR3 regions were amplified from genomic DNA by means of the immunoSEQ Assay, a bias-controlled multiplex PCR. Regarding the original processing steps: The number of nucleated cells in each sample was estimated from the amplification of reference gene primers within the assay. Sequence reads were collapsed and filtered to measure the absolute abundance of every unique TCRbeta CDR3 rearrangement. For each sample, productive Simpson clonality was calculated as the square root of Simpson's diversity index across productive rearrangements. TCRdb stores this immuneACCESS table with in-frame sequences only. Part of the clones is absent; in the studies checked, under half of the shortfall reflects unresolved V genes, and no reason is known for the rest. V and J calls and clone size are copied from that table; D and trimming were computed from the DNA. This sample has 56,000 or so clones in its table, and around nine tenths of those were observed once. The ten largest clonotypes hold under 4.5% of the sample.

The collaborating institutions used their own protocols to collect whole blood in K2EDTA tubes. For TCRbeta analysis, collaborator samples were shipped as frozen whole blood, as isolated PBMCs, or as DNA extracted from either sample type. The sequence was collected from a man between 45 and 60 years old with acute or convalescent COVID-19. Sequencing was carried out using peripheral blood.

The CDR3 in this case is CASRRRGTGELFF. The sequenced DNA: TGCGCCAGCAGGAGGAGAGGCACCGGGGAGCTGTTTTTT. The chain couples TRBV10-2 to TRBJ2-2; too little of a D gene remains to name it. Trimming removed 6 bases from V and 4 bases from J, leaving 9 bases between the germline ends. CDR1 WSHSY and CDR2 SAAADI were looked up in the germline V gene. Its CDR3 holds 13 amino acids, cysteine through phenylalanine. Of the read, only the CDR3 DNA is kept; its 39 bases are in frame from base 1.